This entry lists 23 T cell receptor beta chains sequenced from one sample in a study of blood T cell repertoires in COVID-19. Produced via immunoSEQ multiplex PCR; TCRdb's table is partial and in-frame only. The table lists approximately 470,000 clones, over 75% of them singletons, with 3.2% in the top ten. Specimen: peripheral blood. The receptors originated from a human donor in a cohort sampled during active COVID-19.

This chain links TRBV10-1 with TRBJ2-7, with 8 positions matching TRBD2. CDR1 WNHNN and CDR2 SYGVQD come from the germline V gene (reference sequence). The CDR3 sequence is 15 residues long. The J segment lost 2 bases and the V segment lost 2 bases, leaving 5 bases of the junction unmatched. This chain's CDR3 is CASSEAGGPTYEQYF. The DNA for the CDR3 is TGCGCCAGCAGTGAGGCGGGAGGCCCTACCTACGAGCAGTACTTC.

The genes are TRBV27 and TRBJ2-3; tentatively, D is TRBD1 (5 bases). CDR3 size: 14 residues. Germline values: CDR1 MNHEY, CDR2 SMNVEV (reference sequence). With 3 bases removed from V and 4 bases from J, the gap between germline ends came to 11 bases. The CDR3 bases are TGTGCCAGCAGTTTGTCGCAGGGATCAGATACGCAGTATTTT. Amino acid sequence: CASSLSQGSDTQYF.

V usage is TRBV20-1 and J usage is TRBJ1-1; the D gene is possibly TRBD1 (5 bases). The CDR3 totals 14 residues. Trimming removed 3 bases from V and 4 bases from J, with 15 bases in between. Per the germline V gene, CDR1 is DFQATT and CDR2 is SNEGSKA (reference sequence). CDR3 amino acids: CSASLGQGGTEAFF. The CDR3 DNA reads as TGCAGTGCTAGTCTGGGCCAGGGCGGCACTGAAGCTTTCTTT.

J is TRBJ2-7 and V is TRBV19, with 10 nucleotides matching TRBD2. This CDR3 is built from 15 residues. V shed 3 bases and J 3 bases; nucleotides not matched to a gene: 5. Per the germline V gene, CDR1 is LNHDA and CDR2 is SQIVND (reference sequence). CDR3 region: CASSIGASGSYEQYF. The CDR3 DNA follows: TGTGCCAGTAGTATTGGGGCTAGCGGGAGCTACGAGCAGTACTTC.

V usage is TRBV6-2 or TRBV6-3 and J usage is TRBJ2-3, with a weak D call TRBD1 (7 bases). Trimming stripped 6 bases from V and 2 bases from J, with 15 bases between. The CDR3 runs to 15 residues. Germline V gene data show CDR1 as MNHEY and CDR2 as SVGEGT. The CDR3 reads CASSPSGGSTDTQYF. The CDR3 DNA reads as TGTGCCAGCAGCCCATCAGGGGGGTCCACAGATACGCAGTATTTT.

This chain connects TRBV7-9 to TRBJ2-3; the D gene is possibly TRBD1 (6 bases). The germline gives CDR1 SEHNR, CDR2 FQNEAQ (reference sequence). The CDR3 sequence is 15 residues long. Trimming left V 4 bases short and J 1 base short, with 12 bases between. CDR3 residues: CASSSGVSGTDTQYF. The CDR3 coding sequence is TGTGCCAGCAGCTCAGGGGTTAGCGGCACAGATACGCAGTATTTT.

V gene TRBV5-4 combines with J gene TRBJ2-7; 11 bases are shared with TRBD1. There are 14 residues in the CDR3. In germline, CDR1 is SGHNT, CDR2 YYREEE (reference sequence). Losses at the gene ends were 4 bases for V and 4 bases for J; bases not matched to a gene: 4. The CDR3 nucleotides are TGTGCCAGCAGCCCTGGACAGGGGGCTTACGAGCAGTACTTC. Translated: CASSPGQGAYEQYF.

V gene TRBV2 combines with J gene TRBJ2-1; perhaps TRBD2 as D (5 bases). This CDR3 comprises 13 residues. The V end was cut by 4 bases, the J end by 9 bases, with 13 bases between. The germline CDR1 and CDR2 sequences are SNHLY and FYNNEI. CDR3 nucleotide sequence: TGTGCCAGCAGTGGGTGGGAGTTCGGTGAGCAGTTCTTC. Its translation is CASSGWEFGEQFF.

This chain links TRBV6-5 with TRBJ2-7, with 8 bases fitting TRBD1. Germline lookup yields CDR1 MNHEY and CDR2 SVGAGI. V was clipped by 3 bases and J by 5 bases; unmatched bases: 6. The CDR3 runs to 14 residues. The CDR3 DNA reads as TGTGCCAGCAGTTATACACAGGGGGTAGACGAGCAGTACTTC. It yields the protein CASSYTQGVDEQYF.

V is TRBV9 and J is TRBJ1-1; no reliable D call. CDR1 is SGDLS, CDR2 YYNGEE, per germline. CDR3 size: 13 residues. Trimming removed 2 bases at V and 5 bases at J, with 10 bases between. The chain's CDR3 is CASSVRELTEAFF. The CDR3, as DNA: TGTGCCAGCAGCGTGAGAGAACTTACTGAAGCTTTCTTT.

The chain couples TRBV28 to TRBJ2-7, with D possibly TRBD2 on 6 matching bases. Germline CDR1 reads MDHEN; CDR2 reads SYDVKM. With 7 bases removed from V and 1 base from J, the gap between germline ends came to 8 bases. The CDR3 totals 12 residues. CDR3 sequence (DNA): TGTGCCAGCACGGAGGGTTCCTACGAGCAGTACTTC. Amino acid sequence: CASTEGSYEQYF.

This clone was picked up a small number of times. This chain connects TRBV7-8 to TRBJ1-3; D gene ambiguous. The CDR3 contains 16 residues. Germline CDR1 is SGHVS and CDR2 is FQNEAQ. V was trimmed by 1 base and J by 0 bases, leaving 10 bases between them. DNA of the CDR3: TGTGCCAGCAGCTTAGGACTACAGAGCTCTGGAAACACCATATATTTT. Its protein is CASSLGLQSSGNTIYF.

The chain recombines TRBV19 with TRBJ1-4, with D possibly TRBD1 on 6 matching bases. V was shortened by 5 bases and J by 8 bases, with 21 bases between the two germline ends. Germline V gene sequence: CDR1 LNHDA, CDR2 SQIVND (reference sequence). This CDR3 is 16 amino acids long. The CDR3 is CASSPTFEQGGEKLFF. For the CDR3, the DNA is TGTGCCAGTAGTCCTACATTCGAACAGGGTGGCGAAAAACTGTTTTTT.

The rearrangement joins TRBV2 to TRBJ2-2; 7 nucleotides align to TRBD2. The germline V gene has CDR1 SNHLY and CDR2 FYNNEI. The CDR3 is 16 residues long. V lost 1 base to trimming and J lost 4 bases; unmatched junction nucleotides: 6. The CDR3 spells CASSEDRLAVTGELFF. The CDR3 DNA reads TGTGCCAGCAGTGAAGACCGACTAGCAGTCACCGGGGAGCTGTTTTTT.

CDR3 nucleotide sequence: TGTGCCAGCCAGGCACTAGCGGGAGCGCAGTTCTTC. Translated, it gives CASQALAGAQFF. The gene calls are TRBV2 and TRBJ2-1, with 11 bases fitting TRBD2. There are 12 residues in the CDR3. Looked up from germline, CDR1 is SNHLY and CDR2 is FYNNEI. Germline trimming cut 8 bases from V and 12 bases from J; bases unmatched to any gene: 6.

This chain joins TRBV21-1 and TRBJ2-7; the table names TRBD2, a call not compared with the DNA. TRBV21-1 is marked as a pseudogene. The CDR3 sequence is 14 residues long. CDR3 residues: CASQRREGSYEQYF. In nucleotides, the CDR3 is TGTGCCTCCCAACGGCGGGAGGGTTCCTACGAGCAGTACTTC.

The table lists this clone with a count of one. The chain carries TRBV3-1 (or the pseudogene TRBV3-2) and TRBJ2-3, with TRBD2 as a possible D gene (5 bases). There are 14 residues in the CDR3. V lost 1 base, J lost 6 bases, and 11 bases lay in between. Germline V gene data show CDR1 as LGHDT and CDR2 as YNNKEL (reference sequence). DNA for the CDR3: TGTGCCAGCAGCCAAGTACCCGAGCGGGATACGCAGTATTTT. Its protein is CASSQVPERDTQYF.

V usage is TRBV12-5 and J usage is TRBJ1-5; D gene unclear. Looked up from germline, CDR1 is LGHNT and CDR2 is FRNRAP. The CDR3 loop spans 20 amino acids. The germline V and J ends were trimmed by 1 base and 0 bases, with 22 bases remaining between them. The CDR3 sequence: CASGLGWADPSRYSNQPQHF. CDR3 sequence (DNA): TGTGCTAGTGGTTTGGGGTGGGCCGACCCTTCCCGTTATAGCAATCAGCCCCAGCATTTT.

This clone was counted only a few times. This rearrangement joins TRBV24-1 to TRBJ2-1; D perhaps matches TRBD1 (6 bases). CDR3 length: 13 amino acids. V was trimmed by 3 bases and J by 12 bases, leaving 14 bases between them. The germline gives CDR1 KGHDR, CDR2 SFDVKD. The CDR3 sequence is CATSDIQGFGQFF. CDR3 sequence (DNA): TGTGCCACCAGTGATATCCAGGGGTTCGGGCAGTTCTTC.

The CDR3 protein is CASSMGQGSYRNQPQHF. For the CDR3, the DNA is TGTGCCAGTAGTATGGGGCAGGGATCTTATCGCAATCAGCCCCAGCATTTT. The rearrangement joins TRBV19 to TRBJ1-5, with TRBD1 as a possible D gene (5 bases). Looked up from germline, CDR1 is LNHDA and CDR2 is SQIVND (reference sequence). This CDR3 has 17 residues. Trimming removed 3 bases from V and 2 bases from J, with 17 bases in between.

The chain joins TRBV5-1 to TRBJ2-5; perhaps TRBD1 as D (6 bases). The CDR3 sequence is 16 residues long. Germline V gives CDR1 SGHRS, CDR2 YFSETQ. Trimming shortened V by 0 bases and J by 2 bases, and 14 bases separated the two germline ends. DNA of the CDR3: TGCGCCAGCAGCTTGGGTCCTACAGGACAGCAAGAGACCCAGTACTTC. Translated, it gives CASSLGPTGQQETQYF. The full variable domain, rest sourced from reference TRBV5-1 and TRBJ2-5, is KAGVTQTPRYLIKTRGQQVTLSCSPISGHRSVSWYQQTPGQGLQFLFEYFSETQRNKGNFPGRFSGRQFSNSRSEMNVSTLELGDSALYLCASSLGPTGQQETQYFGPGTRLLVL.

The chain links TRBV29-1 to TRBJ1-2, with D possibly TRBD1 on 5 matching bases. CDR1 and CDR2 from the germline V gene are SQVTM and ANQGSEA. V lost 7 bases and J lost 8, with 26 bases in between. The CDR3 is made up of 15 amino acids. This chain's CDR3 is CSADKGHQVPRGYTF. CDR3 DNA: TGCAGCGCAGATAAGGGGCACCAAGTTCCTAGGGGCTACACCTTC.

This clone was observed a handful of times. The chain couples TRBV7-2 to TRBJ1-5, with 10 bases that match TRBD1. V trimming: 5 bases; J trimming: 2 bases; junction bases outside the gene matches: 3. This CDR3 comprises 15 residues. In germline, CDR1 is SGHTA, CDR2 FQGNSA. CDR3 sequence reads: CASSPGTGGNQPQHF. CDR3 DNA: TGTGCCAGCAGCCCGGGGACAGGGGGCAATCAGCCCCAGCATTTT.